This TCR beta chain is from a study of shared clonotypes between healthy human individuals. Healthy adults negative for HIV, lacking recent acute infections or vaccinations, served as donors. Deep-level running was used for the assay. Generated by immunoSEQ multiplex PCR, the TCRdb table keeps only in-frame clones and is missing some. This table holds roughly 1,000,000 clones, approximately 80% found once. A few counts support this clone. V was trimmed by 2 bases and J by 1 base, leaving 9 bases between them. The CDR3 consists of 15 residues. The germline gives CDR1 MDHEN, CDR2 SYDVKM. The sequenced material came from memory CD4+ T cells from PBMCs. Sample subset: CD45RA-negative fraction. The receptor was derived from a young man in good health. Some clones in this sample may be carry-over from other donors' samples. V gene TRBV28 combines with J gene TRBJ1-5, with a possible D match to TRBD1 (6 bases). The DNA for the CDR3 is TGTGCCAGCAGTTTAACAGGGACGAGCAATCAGCCCCAGCATTTT. It specifies CASSLTGTSNQPQHF.